A selection of T cell receptor beta chains follows, all from one sample in a study of shared clonotypes between healthy human individuals. Clones were sequenced by immunoSEQ multiplex PCR, and TCRdb holds only the in-frame ones, with some missing. The top ten clones hold nearly 1.5% of a sample with about 980,000 clones, 76% of them seen once. The material sequenced was memory CD4+ T cells sorted from blood. These TCRs come from a man aged 18-30 years in good health. Each CDR3 is given with its conserved first and last residue. D genes are given only for firm matches. Only some rows state a clone size, as once, few, many or a class for expanded clones.

-	TRBJ2-7	TRBV28	TRBD2	CASSPPGGLYEQYF	TGTGCCAGCAGCCCCCCGGGGGGGCTTTACGAGCAGTACTTC
-	TRBJ2-3	TRBV19	-	CASSLPFGAPDTQYF	TGTGCCAGTAGCCTCCCTTTCGGAGCTCCCGATACGCAGTATTTT
-	TRBJ2-1	TRBV6-5	TRBD2	CASRGGLASDEQFF	TGTGCCAGCAGGGGGGGACTAGCAAGCGATGAGCAGTTCTTC
-	TRBJ2-2	TRBV19	-	CASSLYTGELFF	TGTGCCAGTAGTCTTTACACCGGGGAGCTGTTTTTT
once	TRBJ2-1	TRBV7-6	TRBD1	CASKFEQGARNEQFF	TGTGCCAGCAAATTCGAACAGGGGGCTCGCAATGAGCAGTTCTTC
-	TRBJ1-1	TRBV5-1	-	CASSRAGDLVAFF	TGCGCCAGCAGCCGGGCAGGGGACCTTGTAGCTTTCTTT
-	TRBJ2-7	TRBV7-8	TRBD2	CASSLVGGSLGEQYF	TGTGCCAGCAGCTTAGTCGGGGGGTCTCTGGGCGAGCAGTACTTC
once	TRBJ2-7	TRBV7-2	TRBD1	CASSRNRGVYEQYF	TGTGCCAGCAGCCGGAACAGGGGCGTCTACGAGCAGTACTTC
-	TRBJ1-4	TRBV5-6	TRBD1	CASSWRDSGNEKLFF	TGTGCCAGCAGCTGGAGGGACAGCGGGAATGAAAAACTGTTTTTT
few	TRBJ2-5	TRBV6-6	-	CASSYAQSRGGETQYF	TGTGCCAGCAGTTACGCCCAGAGCAGGGGGGGAGAGACCCAGTACTTC
-	TRBJ2-7	TRBV19	-	CASSIRDGSYEQYF	TGTGCCAGTAGTATCCGGGACGGGTCCTACGAGCAGTACTTC
-	TRBJ2-5	TRBV7-2	-	CASSSGTRRETQYF	TGTGCCAGCAGCTCTGGGACCAGGCGGGAGACCCAGTACTTC
-	TRBJ2-5	TRBV5-1	TRBD2	CASSPGSGYEETQYF	TGCGCCAGCAGCCCGGGTAGCGGGTACGAAGAGACCCAGTACTTC
-	TRBJ2-5	TRBV30	TRBD2	CAWSTRASGGQETQYF	TGTGCCTGGAGTACGCGGGCTAGCGGGGGCCAAGAGACCCAGTACTTC
-	TRBJ2-3	TRBV7-9	TRBD1	CASSIGQGSTDTQYF	TGTGCCAGCAGTATCGGACAGGGAAGCACAGATACGCAGTATTTT
-	TRBJ2-7	TRBV7-3	-	CASSLTGRDEQYF	TGTGCCAGCAGCTTAACGGGGCGTGACGAGCAGTACTTC
-	TRBJ2-7	TRBV9	TRBD2	CASSFGVAGAYEQYF	TGTGCCAGCAGCTTCGGGGTAGCGGGGGCTTACGAGCAGTACTTC
medium-sized	TRBJ1-6	TRBV5-5	-	CASSIIGGSENSPLHF	TGTGCCAGCAGCATTATAGGGGGTTCGGAAAATTCACCCCTCCACTTT
-	TRBJ2-3	TRBV12-5	TRBD2	CASGLGLAGGPGTDTQYF	TGTGCTAGTGGTTTGGGACTAGCGGGGGGGCCTGGCACAGATACGCAGTATTTT
-	TRBJ2-1	TRBV6-1	TRBD2	CASRKGTSSYNEQFF	TGTGCCAGCAGAAAAGGGACTAGCAGCTACAATGAGCAGTTCTTC
-	TRBJ2-5	TRBV6-1	TRBD2	CASLGRAGETQYF	TGTGCCAGCCTTGGGAGGGCCGGAGAGACCCAGTACTTC
-	TRBJ2-3	TRBV5-1	TRBD2	CASSLLSGEGDTQYF	TGCGCCAGTAGCTTGCTGTCGGGGGAGGGAGATACGCAGTATTTT
-	TRBJ1-4	TRBV6-1	-	CASRPQGSEKLFF	TGTGCCAGCAGACCACAGGGATCGGAAAAACTGTTTTTT
-	TRBJ2-1	TRBV10-3	-	CAISESGASLSSYNEQFF	TGTGCCATCAGTGAGTCGGGGGCTAGCCTGAGCTCCTACAATGAGCAGTTCTTC
-	TRBJ2-3	TRBV9	TRBD2	CASTTGGTDTDTQYF	TGTGCCAGCACGACGGGAGGCACTGATACAGATACGCAGTATTTT
-	TRBJ1-1	TRBV30	-	CACSAGNTEAFF	TGTGCCTGCTCGGCGGGGAACACTGAAGCTTTCTTT
-	TRBJ1-1	TRBV9	-	CASSVVSDTEAFF	TGTGCCAGCAGCGTGGTTTCGGACACTGAAGCTTTCTTT
-	TRBJ1-6	TRBV5-4	-	CASSLDGGRDSPLHF	TGTGCCAGCAGCTTGGATGGGGGCCGAGATTCACCCCTCCACTTT
-	TRBJ2-1	TRBV7-6	TRBD2	CASGTSERYNEQFF	TGTGCCAGCGGGACTAGCGAGAGATACAATGAGCAGTTCTTC
-	TRBJ1-5	TRBV5-6	TRBD1	CASSRGTGVQGNQPQHF	TGTGCCAGCAGCCGAGGAACAGGGGTACAGGGCAATCAGCCCCAGCATTTT
-	TRBJ2-3	TRBV9	-	CASSPRLSTDTQYF	TGTGCCAGCAGCCCCCGTCTCAGCACAGATACGCAGTATTTT
-	TRBJ2-5	TRBV11-2	-	CASSLDLGHGETQYF	TGTGCCAGCAGCTTAGATCTAGGGCATGGGGAGACCCAGTACTTC
-	TRBJ2-5	TRBV11-3	-	CASSSSLLGETQYF	TGTGCCAGCAGCTCATCCCTTCTGGGCGAGACCCAGTACTTC
-	TRBJ1-1	TRBV6-1	TRBD1	CASSLGGSTPEAFF	TGTGCCAGCAGCCTAGGGGGCAGTACGCCGGAAGCTTTCTTT
-	TRBJ2-7	TRBV5-1	-	CASSLGQTSSEQYF	TGCGCCAGCAGCTTGGGGCAGACCTCCAGCGAGCAGTACTTC
-	TRBJ1-1	TRBV7-2	-	CASSSLQVGAEAFF	TGTGCCAGCAGCTCGTTACAGGTGGGCGCTGAAGCTTTCTTT
-	TRBJ1-3	TRBV6-6	-	CASTSPGAVAGNTIYF	TGTGCCAGCACAAGTCCAGGGGCGGTGGCCGGAAACACCATATATTTT
-	TRBJ2-7	TRBV5-1	TRBD1	CASRPGTANYEQYF	TGCGCCAGCAGGCCCGGGACAGCGAACTACGAGCAGTACTTC
once	TRBJ2-7	TRBV18	-	CASSPHRDHEQYF	TGTGCCAGCTCACCACACAGGGACCACGAGCAGTACTTC
-	TRBJ2-5	TRBV5-1	TRBD2	CASSWEGSGETQYF	TGCGCCAGCAGCTGGGAGGGTTCCGGGGAGACCCAGTACTTC
-	TRBJ2-7	TRBV7-9	-	CASRTGTYEQYF	TGTGCCAGCCGGACCGGGACCTACGAGCAGTACTTC
-	TRBJ2-7	TRBV6-5	TRBD1	CASSYVQGAVYEQYF	TGTGCCAGCAGTTACGTACAGGGGGCGGTTTACGAGCAGTACTTC
-	TRBJ2-2	TRBV15	-	CATTARRGDRSNTGELFF	TGTGCCACCACCGCGAGGCGGGGCGACAGGTCGAACACCGGGGAGCTGTTTTTT
few	TRBJ1-1	TRBV14	-	CASSPINLRENTEAFF	TGTGCCAGCAGCCCCATAAATCTGAGAGAGAACACTGAAGCTTTCTTT
-	TRBJ1-1	TRBV7-9	-	CASSLVNTHTEAFF	TGTGCCAGCAGCTTAGTTAATACGCACACTGAAGCTTTCTTT
-	TRBJ2-5	TRBV25-1	-	CASSGLRVAVQETQYF	TGTGCCAGCAGCGGCCTCAGGGTAGCGGTCCAAGAGACCCAGTACTTC
few	TRBJ1-6	TRBV2	TRBD1	CASSEQGVGNSPLHF	TGTGCCAGCAGTGAGCAGGGGGTTGGTAATTCACCCCTCCACTTT
-	TRBJ2-3	TRBV5-1	TRBD1	CASSLSGGSDTQYF	TGCGCCAGCAGCTTGTCAGGGGGATCAGATACGCAGTATTTT
-	TRBJ2-7	TRBV2	-	CASSFSRGYEQYF	TGTGCCAGCAGTTTCTCCAGGGGCTACGAGCAGTACTTC
-	TRBJ1-2	TRBV2	-	CASSEGQVPFGGYTF	TGTGCCAGCAGTGAAGGACAGGTACCCTTTGGAGGCTACACCTTC
-	TRBJ2-3	TRBV5-4	-	CASSSGQPNTDTQYF	TGTGCCAGCAGCTCGGGGCAGCCGAACACAGATACGCAGTATTTT
many	TRBJ1-1	TRBV4-3	-	CASSKLMNTEAFF	TGCGCCAGCAGCAAGCTGATGAACACTGAAGCTTTCTTT
-	TRBJ1-5	TRBV13	-	CASSLGRTTSNQPQHF	TGTGCCAGCAGCTTAGGAAGGACGACTAGCAATCAGCCCCAGCATTTT
few	TRBJ2-1	TRBV6-5	-	CASSRDTDYNEQFF	TGTGCCAGCAGCCGGGACACGGACTACAATGAGCAGTTCTTC